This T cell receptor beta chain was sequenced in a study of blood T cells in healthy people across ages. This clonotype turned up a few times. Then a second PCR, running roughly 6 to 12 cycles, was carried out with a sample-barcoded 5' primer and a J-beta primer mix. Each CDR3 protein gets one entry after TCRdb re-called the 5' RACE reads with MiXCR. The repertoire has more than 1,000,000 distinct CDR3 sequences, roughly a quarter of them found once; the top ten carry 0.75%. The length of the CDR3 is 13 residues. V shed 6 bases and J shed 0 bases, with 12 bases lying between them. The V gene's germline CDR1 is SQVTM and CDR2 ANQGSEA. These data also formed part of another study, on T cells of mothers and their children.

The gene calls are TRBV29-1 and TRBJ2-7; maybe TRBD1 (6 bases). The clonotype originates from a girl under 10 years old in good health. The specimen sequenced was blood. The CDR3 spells CSVAGTLSYEQYF. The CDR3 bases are TGCAGCGTGGCCGGGACACTCTCCTACGAGCAGTACTTC.